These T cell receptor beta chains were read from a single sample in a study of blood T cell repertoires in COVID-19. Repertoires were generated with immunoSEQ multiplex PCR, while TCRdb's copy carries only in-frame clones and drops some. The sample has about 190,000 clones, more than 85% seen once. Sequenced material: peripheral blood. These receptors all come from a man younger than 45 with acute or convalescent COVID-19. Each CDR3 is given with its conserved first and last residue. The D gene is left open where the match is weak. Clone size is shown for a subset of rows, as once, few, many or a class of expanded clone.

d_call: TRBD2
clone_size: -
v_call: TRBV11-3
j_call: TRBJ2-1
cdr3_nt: TGTGCCAGCAGCCTCACCGGGACTCCGGGGGGGAATGAGCAGTTCTTC
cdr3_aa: CASSLTGTPGGNEQFF

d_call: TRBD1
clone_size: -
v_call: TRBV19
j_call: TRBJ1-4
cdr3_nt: TGTGCCAGTAGTACAGGGGGCGCTTTGAATGAAAAACTGTTTTTT
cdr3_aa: CASSTGGALNEKLFF

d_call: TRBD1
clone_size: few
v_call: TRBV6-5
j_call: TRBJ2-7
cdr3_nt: TGTGCCAGCAGCGCCACCGGGACAGGGAACTACGAGCAGTACTTC
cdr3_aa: CASSATGTGNYEQYF

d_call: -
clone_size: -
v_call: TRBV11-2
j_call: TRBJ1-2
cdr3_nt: TGTGCCCTAAAAGCTTCGAAATATGGCTACACCTTC
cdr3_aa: CALKASKYGYTF

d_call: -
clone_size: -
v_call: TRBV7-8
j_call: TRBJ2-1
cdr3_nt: TGTGCCAGCAGCGAGAGACAGGCCTCTCCCTACAATGAGCAGTTCTTC
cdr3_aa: CASSERQASPYNEQFF

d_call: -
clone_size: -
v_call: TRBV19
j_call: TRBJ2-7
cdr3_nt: TGTGCCAGTAGTAACGGGGTATTCTACGAGCAGTACTTC
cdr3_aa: CASSNGVFYEQYF

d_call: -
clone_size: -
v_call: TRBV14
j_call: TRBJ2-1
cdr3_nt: TGTGCCAGCAGCCCGGGGCGGGAAAGAGGGCAGTTCTTC
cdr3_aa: CASSPGRERGQFF

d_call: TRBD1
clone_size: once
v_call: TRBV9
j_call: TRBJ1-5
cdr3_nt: TGTGCCAGCAGCCAGACAGGGTCCCCCAATCAGCCCCAGCATTTT
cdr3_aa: CASSQTGSPNQPQHF

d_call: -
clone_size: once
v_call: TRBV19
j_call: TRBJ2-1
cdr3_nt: TGTGCCAGTGCGGGAACAGTGGGACCTCAACCCAATGAGCAGTTCTTC
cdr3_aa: CASAGTVGPQPNEQFF

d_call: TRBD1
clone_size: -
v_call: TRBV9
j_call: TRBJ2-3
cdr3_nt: TGTGCCAGCAGGGGAGCCGGGACAGAAGAAGTCAATACGCAGTATTTT
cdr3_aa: CASRGAGTEEVNTQYF

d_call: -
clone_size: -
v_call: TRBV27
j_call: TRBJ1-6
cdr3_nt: TGTGCCAGCAGTTTATCGGGCCAGATTAATTCACCCCTCCACTTT
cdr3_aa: CASSLSGQINSPLHF

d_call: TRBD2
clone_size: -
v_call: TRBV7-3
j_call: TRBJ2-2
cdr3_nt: TGTGCCAGCAGCCAAGGGACTAAAGGCGGGGAGCTGTTTTTT
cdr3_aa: CASSQGTKGGELFF

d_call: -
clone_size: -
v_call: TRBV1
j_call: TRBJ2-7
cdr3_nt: TGCACCAGCAAATCCCCCCCGCCGGGCGAGCAGTACTTC
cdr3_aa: CTSKSPPPGEQYF

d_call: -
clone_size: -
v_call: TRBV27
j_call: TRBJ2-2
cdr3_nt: TGTGCCAGCAGTTTACTTTTCGGGGAGCTGTTTTTT
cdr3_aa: CASSLLFGELFF

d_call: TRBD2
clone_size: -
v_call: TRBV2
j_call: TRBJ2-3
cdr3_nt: TGTGCCAGCAACCCCCTAACTAGCGGGGCCACAGATACGCAGTATTTT
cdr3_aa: CASNPLTSGATDTQYF

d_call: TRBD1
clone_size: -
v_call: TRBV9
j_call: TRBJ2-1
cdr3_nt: TGTGCCAGCAGCTTACAGGGGACAGGGCTACTCAATGAGCAGTTCTTC
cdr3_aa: CASSLQGTGLLNEQFF

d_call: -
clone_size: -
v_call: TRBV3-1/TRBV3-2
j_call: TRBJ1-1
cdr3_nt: TGTGCCAGCAGCCAAGTGCGGGGCCGCACTGAAGCTTTCTTT
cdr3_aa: CASSQVRGRTEAFF

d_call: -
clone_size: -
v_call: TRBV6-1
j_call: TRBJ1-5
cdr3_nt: TGTGCCAGCAGTGAATTTAGGACAGTGAATCAGCCCCAGCATTTT
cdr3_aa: CASSEFRTVNQPQHF

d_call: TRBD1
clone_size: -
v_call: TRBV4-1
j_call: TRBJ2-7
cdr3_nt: TGCGCCAGCAGCTCCTACCCCGGGGACAGGGAACACGAGCAGTACTTC
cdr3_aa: CASSSYPGDREHEQYF

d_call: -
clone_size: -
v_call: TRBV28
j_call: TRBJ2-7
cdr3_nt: TGTGCCAGCAGCACCCAGGGTAATCTTTACGAGCAGTACTTC
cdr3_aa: CASSTQGNLYEQYF

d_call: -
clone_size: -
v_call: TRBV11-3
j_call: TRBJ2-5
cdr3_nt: TGTGCCAGCAGCTCCCCGCGGGGTGAGACCCAGTACTTC
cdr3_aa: CASSSPRGETQYF

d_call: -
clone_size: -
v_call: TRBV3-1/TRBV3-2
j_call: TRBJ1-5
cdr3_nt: TGTGCCAGCAGCCCAGGTAACGGCGTAGGCAGAAGCAATCAGCCCCAGCATTTT
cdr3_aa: CASSPGNGVGRSNQPQHF

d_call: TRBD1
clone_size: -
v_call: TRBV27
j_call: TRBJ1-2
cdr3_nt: TGTGCCGGCAGACGGATGACAGGGGTGAGAGGCTACACCTTC
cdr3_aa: CAGRRMTGVRGYTF

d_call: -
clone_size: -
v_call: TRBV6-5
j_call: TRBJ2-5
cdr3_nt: TGTGCCAGCAGTTACGGTTCCGGCAGGGAGGATGAGACCCAGTACTTC
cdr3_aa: CASSYGSGREDETQYF

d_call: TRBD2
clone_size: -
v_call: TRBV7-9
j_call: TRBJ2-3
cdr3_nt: TGTGCCAGCCCCCCTTTTAGCGGGGGGTCAGATACGCAGTATTTT
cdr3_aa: CASPPFSGGSDTQYF

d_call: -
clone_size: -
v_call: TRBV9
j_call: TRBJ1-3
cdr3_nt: TGTGCCAGCAGCGTAGGGGGGGTAACTGGAAACACCATATATTTT
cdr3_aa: CASSVGGVTGNTIYF

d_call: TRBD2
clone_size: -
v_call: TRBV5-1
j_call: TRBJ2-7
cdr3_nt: TGCGCCAGCAGCTCCTCACTAGCGGGGGCCTCGATGAGGGAGCAGTACTTC
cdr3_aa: CASSSSLAGASMREQYF

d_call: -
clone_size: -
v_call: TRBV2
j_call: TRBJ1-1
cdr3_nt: TGTGCCAGCAGCCGGGAGAGTGTGAACACTGAAGCTTTCTTT
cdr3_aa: CASSRESVNTEAFF

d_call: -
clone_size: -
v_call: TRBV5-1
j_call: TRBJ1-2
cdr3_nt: TGCGCCAGCAGCGGACAGAACGCTAACTATGGCTACACCTTC
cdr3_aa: CASSGQNANYGYTF

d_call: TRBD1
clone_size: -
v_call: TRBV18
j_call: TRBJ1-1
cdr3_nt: TGTGCCAGCTCGCCGTTGAAGACAGGGAATTCGGGCACTGAAGCTTTCTTT
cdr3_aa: CASSPLKTGNSGTEAFF

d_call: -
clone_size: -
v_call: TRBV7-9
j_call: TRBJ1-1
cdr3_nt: TGTGCCAGCAGCTTGGCAGGGGTAGACACTGAAGCTTTCTTT
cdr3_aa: CASSLAGVDTEAFF

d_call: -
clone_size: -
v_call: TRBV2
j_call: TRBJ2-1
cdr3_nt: TGTGCCAGCAGAGAGGGTCCCTACAATGAGCAGTTCTTC
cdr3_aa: CASREGPYNEQFF

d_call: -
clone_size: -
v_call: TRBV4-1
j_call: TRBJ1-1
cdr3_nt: TGCGCCAGCAGCCAAGGGGGGCGGGCTTTCATGAACACTGAAGCTTTCTTT
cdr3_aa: CASSQGGRAFMNTEAFF

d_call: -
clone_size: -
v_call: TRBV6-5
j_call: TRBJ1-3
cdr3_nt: TGTGCCAGCCATGACAGCTCTGGAAACACCATATATTTT
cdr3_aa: CASHDSSGNTIYF

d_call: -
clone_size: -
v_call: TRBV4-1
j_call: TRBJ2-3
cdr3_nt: TGCGCCAGCAGCCCTCGGACAGTAAGCACAGATACGCAGTATTTT
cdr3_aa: CASSPRTVSTDTQYF

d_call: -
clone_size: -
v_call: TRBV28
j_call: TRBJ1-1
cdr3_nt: TGTGCCAGCAAAGCAAATACAGTTGAAGCTTTCTTT
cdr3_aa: CASKANTVEAFF

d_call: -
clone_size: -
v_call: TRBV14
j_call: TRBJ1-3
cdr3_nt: TGTGCCAGCAGCCAAGCTGGTGGGGCCTCTGGAAACACCATATATTTT
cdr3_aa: CASSQAGGASGNTIYF

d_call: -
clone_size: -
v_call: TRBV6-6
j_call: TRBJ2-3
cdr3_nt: TGTGCCAGCAGTTACATGGGGCCCACAGATACGCAGTATTTT
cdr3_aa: CASSYMGPTDTQYF

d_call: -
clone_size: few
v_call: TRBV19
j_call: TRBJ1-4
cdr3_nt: TGTGCCAGTAGAATGACAAACCTCGGAGAAAAACTGTTTTTT
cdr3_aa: CASRMTNLGEKLFF

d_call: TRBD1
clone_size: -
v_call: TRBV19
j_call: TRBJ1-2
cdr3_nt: TGTGCCAGTAGTGCACAGGGGGACTATGGCTACACCTTC
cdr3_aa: CASSAQGDYGYTF

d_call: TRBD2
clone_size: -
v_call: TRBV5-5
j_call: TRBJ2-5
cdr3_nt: TGTGCCAGCAGCCTGTCTCTAGCGGGGGGGCGACAAGAGACCCAGTACTTC
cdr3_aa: CASSLSLAGGRQETQYF

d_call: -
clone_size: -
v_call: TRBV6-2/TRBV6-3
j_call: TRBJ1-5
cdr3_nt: TGTGCCAGCAGTCACCCCTATCGGGACACCAACACAAATCAGCCCCAGCATTTT
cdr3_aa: CASSHPYRDTNTNQPQHF

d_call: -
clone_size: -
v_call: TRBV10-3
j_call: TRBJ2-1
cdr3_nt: TGTGCCATCAGTGAGTCGTACTTTGAGGAGCAGTTCTTC
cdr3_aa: CAISESYFEEQFF

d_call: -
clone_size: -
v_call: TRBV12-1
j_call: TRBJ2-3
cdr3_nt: TGTGCCAGCAGCTCATATAGCGGGAGTTCCACAGATACGCAGTATTTT
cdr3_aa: CASSSYSGSSTDTQYF

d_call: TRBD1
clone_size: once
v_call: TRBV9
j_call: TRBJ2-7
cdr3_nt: TGTGCCAGCAGCCCCAGGGACAGCTACGAGCAGTACTTC
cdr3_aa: CASSPRDSYEQYF

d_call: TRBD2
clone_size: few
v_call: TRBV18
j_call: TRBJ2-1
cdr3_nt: TGTGCCAGCTCATACGAGCGGGAGGGCCTCAATGAGCAGTTCTTC
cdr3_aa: CASSYEREGLNEQFF